The following is a TCR beta chain sequence with its context. Some clones are missing from TCRdb's copy, which holds only in-frame ones; the method was immunoSEQ multiplex PCR. The table records tens of thousands of clones, 84% of them present only once. The source of the sample is a study of cytomegalovirus exposure and HLA in healthy donors. After removal of 3 bases from V and 6 bases from J, the junction contained 3 bases not matched to a gene. The CDR3 sequence is 15 residues long. From germline, CDR1 is SGHRS and CDR2 YFSETQ. It was the approximately 120-subject validation cohort, separate from the approximately 700-subject first cohort, to which the donors belonged.

The V gene is TRBV5-1, the J gene TRBJ2-1, with TRBD2 matching 13 bases. The specimen was PBMCs. This TCR derives from a woman aged 18-29 years in good health and CMV-seropositive. This CDR3 is CASSWTSGGPNEQFF. In DNA, the CDR3 is TGCGCCAGCAGCTGGACTAGCGGGGGCCCCAATGAGCAGTTCTTC.